Listed below are T cell receptor beta chains from one sample, sequenced in a study of regulatory T cells in long-lasting Graves disease. Using its own MiXCR run on the multiplex PCR reads, TCRdb lists one record per CDR3 protein. In the table there are about 470,000 distinct CDR3 sequences, around 21% of which are singletons. The sequenced sample was peripheral blood mononuclear cells (PBMCs), obtained when the disease was refractory, from a patient treated with antithyroid drugs. These receptors all stem from a female donor with Graves disease. Both conserved end residues are part of each CDR3. The D gene is left open where the match is weak. The size field is filled for only some rows; it gives once, few, many or a size class.

CDR3nt,CDR3aa,abundance,v_gene,len,d_gene,j_gene
TGTGCCAGCAGCCAGAGACGAGGAAGAAGGACTAGCGGGTATTACGAGCAGTACTTC,CASSQRRGRRTSGYYEQYF,many,TRBV28,19,TRBD2,TRBJ2-7
TGTGCCAGCAGCGCGGGGTATGAGCAGTTCTTC,CASSAGYEQFF,-,TRBV7-2,11,-,TRBJ2-1
TGCGCCAGCAGCTTGGAACAGGACAGCAGCATCTATGGGAGAACCTTC,CASSLEQDSSIYGRTF,many,TRBV5-1,16,-,TRBJ1-2
TGTGCCACGCAACGGGACGGCACCTCCTACGAGCAGTACTTC,CATQRDGTSYEQYF,many,TRBV2,14,-,TRBJ2-7
TGCAGCGTTGAAGAAGGATGGGCATCCGAGCAGTACTTC,CSVEEGWASEQYF,-,TRBV29-1,13,-,TRBJ2-7
TGTGCCAGCAGGGGACAGACAGGGTCCCATCAGCCCCAGCATTTT,CASRGQTGSHQPQHF,many,TRBV6-1,15,TRBD1,TRBJ1-5
TGTGCCAGCAGCCGAAGCGACGGGACAGGGATCCCTCATAACAATCAGCCCCAGCATTTT,CASSRSDGTGIPHNNQPQHF,-,TRBV7-9,20,TRBD1,TRBJ1-5
TGTGCCAGCAGTTTAAATCTAGCGGGGTCCTACGAGCAGTACTTC,CASSLNLAGSYEQYF,few,TRBV28,15,TRBD2,TRBJ2-7
TGCGCCAGCAGTCGGTCGGGAGTGGCGTTAAGTGGAAACATTCAGTACTTC,CASSRSGVALSGNIQYF,-,TRBV5-1,17,-,TRBJ2-4
TGTGCCAGCAGCTTAGGGCCTTCGGACTATGGCTACACCTTC,CASSLGPSDYGYTF,many,TRBV7-2,14,-,TRBJ1-2
TGTGCCAGCAGCTTAAGACAGGGTAGGTCCTACGAGCAGTACTTC,CASSLRQGRSYEQYF,-,TRBV7-2,15,TRBD1,TRBJ2-7
TGCGCCAGCAGCTTGTCCGGCCGGGGGAACCACGAGCAGTACTTC,CASSLSGRGNHEQYF,few,TRBV5-1,15,-,TRBJ2-7
TGTGCCAGCAGTCTGCCAAACACAGATACGCAGTATTTT,CASSLPNTDTQYF,-,TRBV27,13,-,TRBJ2-3
TGTGCCAGCAGTTCCACTCCTTACACTGAAGCTTTCTTT,CASSSTPYTEAFF,many,TRBV28,13,-,TRBJ1-1
TGCAGCGTTGTGGTAGGGCGGGATCAGCCCCAGCATTTT,CSVVVGRDQPQHF,few,TRBV29-1,13,-,TRBJ1-5
TGTGCCAGCCCCCCCGGGCCGAGCTCCTACAATGAGCAGTTCTTC,CASPPGPSSYNEQFF,once,TRBV2,15,-,TRBJ2-1
TGTGCCAGCAGACACTCGAGCGGGAGGGCCTACGAGCAGTACTTC,CASRHSSGRAYEQYF,few,TRBV5-6,15,TRBD2,TRBJ2-7
TGCAGTGCTAGAGATCTGAGGGGGGAGTTGGGCTATGGCTACACCTTC,CSARDLRGELGYGYTF,-,TRBV20-1,16,-,TRBJ1-2
TGTGCCAGTAGTATACGGGACGCATACTACGAGCAGTACTTC,CASSIRDAYYEQYF,-,TRBV19,14,-,TRBJ2-7
TGTGCCTGGATGGTGACGGGGGGCTACACCTTC,CAWMVTGGYTF,many,TRBV30,11,-,TRBJ1-2
TGTGCCAGCAGTTACAGCTTAGGCGCCTCCTACGAGCAGTACTTC,CASSYSLGASYEQYF,few,TRBV6-5,15,-,TRBJ2-7
TGTGCCAGCAGTGAAAGTTGGTGGATGACTTTCTTT,CASSESWWMTFF,-,TRBV6-1,12,-,TRBJ1-1
TGTGCCAGCAGCAATGCACAGGGGAACGCCTACGAGCAGTACTTC,CASSNAQGNAYEQYF,few,TRBV7-8,15,TRBD1,TRBJ2-7
TGCAGTGCTCCGCAAAAGCCTAGCGGGAGCTCCTACGAGCAGTACTTC,CSAPQKPSGSSYEQYF,many,TRBV20-1,16,TRBD2,TRBJ2-7
TGCGCCAGCAGCCAGGTTGGTGGACAGGGAAACTATGGCTACACCTTC,CASSQVGGQGNYGYTF,-,TRBV4-1,16,TRBD1,TRBJ1-2
TGTGCCAGTAGTATGCGCGTAGCGGGAGGATTCGGGGAGCTGTTTTTT,CASSMRVAGGFGELFF,-,TRBV19,16,TRBD2,TRBJ2-2
TGCGCCAGCAAGGGTAGCGGGAGTTCTCGGGTTGCCGGGGAGCTGTTTTTT,CASKGSGSSRVAGELFF,-,TRBV5-1,17,TRBD2,TRBJ2-2
TGCGCCAGCAGCTTAGGGACAGGGGTTGCTTCACCCCTCCACTTT,CASSLGTGVASPLHF,-,TRBV5-1,15,TRBD1,TRBJ1-6
TGTGCCAGCTCACCACAGGTGGGGACCGACCAAGAGACCCAGTACTTC,CASSPQVGTDQETQYF,many,TRBV18,16,-,TRBJ2-5
TGTGCCAGCAGTCTACAGACAGGGCTGGCGTCTGGGGCCAACGTCCTGACTTTC,CASSLQTGLASGANVLTF,many,TRBV28,18,TRBD1,TRBJ2-6
TGCAGTGCTAGAGACTGGACTAGCGGGAGTGTGGGCTACGAGCAGTACTTC,CSARDWTSGSVGYEQYF,few,TRBV20-1,17,TRBD2,TRBJ2-7
TGTGCCAGCAGCTCCTTAGCGGGGAATCAGTTCTTC,CASSSLAGNQFF,once,TRBV11-1,12,TRBD2,TRBJ2-1
TGTGCCAGCAGCTTCGGGACAGGGTCTGAAAAACTGTTTTTT,CASSFGTGSEKLFF,-,TRBV7-9,14,TRBD1,TRBJ1-4
TGTGCTAGTGGTTTGCCGGGGGACACCGGGGAGCTGTTTTTT,CASGLPGDTGELFF,few,TRBV12-5,14,-,TRBJ2-2
TGTGCCAGCAGAACCACGGGGCCCAACACCGGGGAGCTGTTTTTT,CASRTTGPNTGELFF,few,TRBV7-9,15,-,TRBJ2-2
TGTGCCAGCAGCTTGGGTTTCAGGGGACCCACATCGAACACTGAAGCTTTCTTT,CASSLGFRGPTSNTEAFF,-,TRBV5-5,18,-,TRBJ1-1
TGCAGTGCTAGAGAGCCGGGACGTCCCACAGATACGCAGTATTTT,CSAREPGRPTDTQYF,few,TRBV20-1,15,-,TRBJ2-3
TGTGCCAGCAGTTCCGGTTCCTCTGGGGCCAACGTCCTGACTTTC,CASSSGSSGANVLTF,-,TRBV28,15,-,TRBJ2-6
TGTGCCATCAGGGGAGACTCTGGAAACACCATATATTTT,CAIRGDSGNTIYF,-,TRBV10-3,13,-,TRBJ1-3
TGTGCCAGCAGCCCCCTGGACGGACTCCAGGGGACCCAGTACTTC,CASSPLDGLQGTQYF,-,TRBV5-4,15,-,TRBJ2-5
TGCAGCGTTGAACGTAGCGGGAGGCCCTACGAGCAGTACTTC,CSVERSGRPYEQYF,few,TRBV29-1,14,TRBD2,TRBJ2-7
TGTGCCAGCAACTCGGGACTAGCGGGGGAGACCCAGTACTTC,CASNSGLAGETQYF,-,TRBV7-2,14,TRBD2,TRBJ2-5
TGTGCCAGCAGTGGCGGCAGGGAGTTGGGGGGTCAGCCCCAGCATTTT,CASSGGRELGGQPQHF,many,TRBV2,16,-,TRBJ1-5
TGTGCCAGCAGCTTAGAGGGACAGGGCGAAACTGAAGCTTTCTTT,CASSLEGQGETEAFF,few,TRBV7-6,15,TRBD1,TRBJ1-1
TGTGCCAGCAGTCCTATAGGAGTTATTGCGGTCAATCAGCCCCAGCATTTT,CASSPIGVIAVNQPQHF,many,TRBV28,17,-,TRBJ1-5